Following are 28 T cell receptor beta chains from one sample sequenced in a study of post-analysis software for immune sequencing data. Tagging with unique molecular identifiers was a feature of the TCR beta cDNA libraries. Via MiXCR, TCRdb re-called the PCR reads, giving one row per CDR3 protein. The sample comprises roughly 400,000 distinct CDR3 sequences, 30% to 45% of which are singletons, and about 8% rests with the top ten. The study's findings and limits: The five TRBV segments detected at higher frequency in patients than in controls included TRBV5-6, TRBV5-1 and TRBV20-1.

No antigen is known for these receptors. The specimen sequenced was blood. The receptors derive from a girl aged 2-15 years with multiple sclerosis.

This clonotype came up a few times. V gene TRBV4-1 combines with J gene TRBJ1-2; D remains ambiguous. Germline loops: CDR1 MGHRA, CDR2 YSYEKL. V lost 0 bases to trimming and J lost 4 bases, with 9 bases between them. This CDR3 contains 14 residues. CDR3 in amino acids: CASSQDHNGYGYTF. The CDR3 bases are TGCGCCAGCAGCCAAGACCACAATGGCTATGGCTACACCTTC.

This clonotype appeared a few times. The chain is built from TRBV4-1 and TRBJ2-7; a possible D gene is TRBD2 (6 bases). Germline loops: CDR1 MGHRA, CDR2 YSYEKL. Trimming shortened V by 0 bases and J by 1 base, and 16 bases separated the two germline ends. There are 17 residues in the CDR3. The CDR3 is CASSQDENGSWSYEQYF. The CDR3 coding sequence is TGCGCCAGCAGCCAAGATGAAAACGGGAGTTGGTCCTACGAGCAGTACTTC.

This clonotype turned up a few times. The rearrangement uses TRBV12-3 or TRBV12-4 and TRBJ2-1, with 9 bases aligning to TRBD2. With 5 bases clipped from V and 2 bases from J, the junction kept 10 bases outside the gene matches. The CDR3 totals 17 residues. The CDR3: CASSQGLALRTYNEQFF. CDR3 nucleotides: TGTGCCAGCAGTCAAGGACTAGCGCTTCGGACCTACAATGAGCAGTTCTTC.

This chain links TRBV29-1 with TRBJ2-5; D remains unclear. The J call is uncertain, as TRBJ2-7 better fits the DNA end. Germline-derived CDR1 and CDR2 are SQVTM and ANQGSEA. This CDR3 is built from 13 residues. Here the CDR3 DNA reads TGCAGCGCCCAGTTTATGGACCGACACGAGCAGTACTTC. Translated, it gives CSAQFMDRHEQYF.

This sequence joins TRBV28 and TRBJ2-1, with 13 bases matching TRBD2. Germline CDR1 reads MDHEN; CDR2 reads SYDVKM. The CDR3 is 16 residues long. The J segment lost 0 bases and the V segment lost 6 bases, leaving 2 bases of the junction unmatched. CDR3 sequence: CASRGLAGDSYNEQFF. CDR3 coding DNA: TGTGCCAGCAGAGGACTAGCGGGAGACTCCTACAATGAGCAGTTCTTC. Complete variable domain (other parts from reference TRBV28 and TRBJ2-1): DVKVTQSSRYLVKRTGEKVFLECVQDMDHENMFWYRQDPGLGLRLIYFSYDVKMKEKGDIPEGYSVSREKKERFSLILESASTNQTSMYLCASRGLAGDSYNEQFFGPGTRLTVL.

A word on this clonotype: At one end the junction does not follow the germline gene, possibly because of a read error. This chain connects TRBV10-3 to TRBJ2-7; D call uncertain. The CDR3 is made up of 12 amino acids. In germline, CDR1 is ENHRY, CDR2 SYGVKD. The CDR3 nucleotides are TGCGGCCACGCCACAAATACCTACGAGCAGTACTTC. It translates to CGHATNTYEQYF.

The V gene is TRBV6-5, the J gene TRBJ2-3; possibly TRBD1 for D (6 bases). The length of the CDR3 is 13 residues. Germline lookup yields CDR1 MNHEY and CDR2 SVGAGI. With 7 bases removed from V and 4 bases from J, the gap between germline ends came to 12 bases. The chain's CDR3 is CASTPGGSDTQYF. DNA for the CDR3: TGTGCCAGCACTCCTGGGGGCTCAGATACGCAGTATTTT.

Only a few counts were recorded for this clonotype. This chain links TRBV28 with TRBJ2-1; 7 bases map to TRBD2. Germline V CDR1 and CDR2: MDHEN, SYDVKM. V was clipped by 10 bases and J by 3 bases; unmatched bases: 12. This CDR3 is 15 amino acids long. This chain's CDR3 is CAIQTSPRGYNEQFF. The DNA of the CDR3 is TGTGCCATACAGACTAGCCCAAGGGGCTACAATGAGCAGTTCTTC.

This clonotype was found a few times. The J gene is TRBJ2-7, the V gene TRBV20-1; D may be TRBD1 (6 bases). This CDR3 is built from 12 residues. The V end was cut by 6 bases, the J end by 4 bases, with 13 bases between. CDR1 and CDR2 (germline): DFQATT, SNEGSKA (reference sequence). The CDR3 coding sequence is TGCAGTGCGCTACTAGGGGGTTACGAGCAGTACTTC. This translates into CSALLGGYEQYF.

About this clonotype: This clone may be a read error of a much larger clone one base away. CDR3 nucleotide sequence: TGTGCCAGCAGTCCCGGCCTTCCTAATGAAAAACGGTTTTTT. Amino acids: CASSPGLPNEKRFF. This chain joins TRBV12-3 or TRBV12-4 and TRBJ1-4, with D unclear. The CDR3 has 14 residues.

J is TRBJ1-4 and V is TRBV12-3 or TRBV12-4, with 7 bases fitting TRBD1. The J segment lost 8 bases and the V segment lost 6 bases, leaving 9 bases of the junction unmatched. The CDR3 runs 14 residues. The CDR3 protein is CASRPDRKGEKLFF. CDR3 sequence (DNA): TGTGCCAGCAGGCCGGACAGGAAAGGGGAAAAACTGTTTTTT.

The chain joins TRBV10-3 to TRBJ2-3; D possibly matches TRBD1 or TRBD2 (5 bases each). Per germline, CDR1 ENHRY and CDR2 SYGVKD. The CDR3 spans 17 residues. Trimming shortened V by 6 bases and J by 2 bases, and 21 bases separated the two germline ends. The CDR3 DNA follows: TGTGCCATCAGAGCTTCCCTCCAAGGGACCCACACAGATACGCAGTATTTT. This encodes CAIRASLQGTHTDTQYF.

This clonotype occurred many times. The gene calls are TRBV29-1 and TRBJ2-1; possibly TRBD2 for D (5 bases). The CDR3 runs to 14 residues. V lost 4 bases and J lost 5, with 15 bases in between. In germline, CDR1 is SQVTM, CDR2 ANQGSEA. The CDR3 protein is CSVVQLATNNEQFF. For the CDR3, the DNA is TGCAGCGTTGTACAGCTAGCTACGAACAATGAGCAGTTCTTC.

J is TRBJ2-1 and V is TRBV28; D unresolved. Looked up from germline, CDR1 is MDHEN and CDR2 is SYDVKM. Deletions cut 2 bases from V and 0 bases from J, with 5 bases between. This CDR3 region has 14 residues. CDR3 amino acids: CASSLGISYNEQFF. The CDR3 DNA reads as TGTGCCAGCAGTTTAGGGATCTCCTACAATGAGCAGTTCTTC.

This clonotype was counted between two and nine times. The V and J genes are TRBV7-3 and TRBJ2-7; 7 bases agree with TRBD1. After removal of 4 bases from V and 6 bases from J, the junction contained 18 bases not matched to a gene. Germline values: CDR1 SGHTA, CDR2 FQGTGA. The CDR3 sequence is 17 residues long. DNA of the CDR3: TGTGCCAGCAGCTCCATCGAAAAACCGGGACAGAAGATCGAGCAGTACTTC. As protein: CASSSIEKPGQKIEQYF.

The chain joins TRBV10-3 to TRBJ2-1; D gene ambiguous. The germline V and J ends were trimmed by 2 bases and 0 bases, with 8 bases remaining between them. The germline V gene has CDR1 ENHRY and CDR2 SYGVKD. The length of the CDR3 is 15 residues. The CDR3 coding sequence is TGTGCCATCAGTGAGCCCAGGAGCTCCTACAATGAGCAGTTCTTC. It yields the protein CAISEPRSSYNEQFF.

In its sample, this clonotype was seen a few times. The chain has TRBV5-1 and TRBJ2-1, with TRBD1 as a possible D gene (5 bases). CDR1 and CDR2 from the germline V gene are SGHRS and YFSETQ. The CDR3 length is 13 residues. Trimming removed 1 base from V and 7 bases from J, with 9 bases in between. The CDR3 sequence is CASSLTTGNEQFF. The CDR3 DNA follows: TGCGCCAGCAGCTTGACCACAGGTAATGAGCAGTTCTTC.

This chain uses TRBV29-1 with TRBJ2-5, with 7 bases matching TRBD1. V shed 4 bases, J shed 5 bases, and the junction held 4 bases outside the gene matches. Per germline, CDR1 SQVTM and CDR2 ANQGSEA. This CDR3 is 12 amino acids long. The CDR3, as DNA: TGCAGCGTTGCCAGGGGGACGGAGACCCAGTACTTC. This encodes CSVARGTETQYF.

The chain couples TRBV18 to TRBJ2-2; D is perhaps TRBD1 (5 bases). The CDR3 is made up of 13 amino acids. V lost 9 bases and J 2 bases, leaving 10 bases between the germline ends. The germline V gene has CDR1 KGHSH and CDR2 LQKENI. The CDR3 reads CASRTPNTGELFF. Written as DNA, the CDR3 is TGTGCCAGTCGGACACCTAACACCGGGGAGCTGTTTTTT.

The chain has TRBV7-2 and TRBJ2-1, with D uncertain. Trimming cost V 2 bases and J 8 bases, with 13 bases left between them. The germline V gene encodes CDR1 SGHTA and CDR2 FQGNSA. The CDR3 is 14 residues long. CDR3 nucleotides: TGTGCCAGCAGCTTAAGCCCCCTATTCGATGAGCAGTTCTTC. Residues: CASSLSPLFDEQFF.

V and J are TRBV3-1 and TRBJ2-7; TRBD1 is a possible D gene (6 bases). The CDR3 loop spans 13 amino acids. V lost 3 bases and J 7 bases, leaving 13 bases between the germline ends. Germline V CDR1 and CDR2: LGHDT, YNNKEL (reference sequence). CDR3 bases: TGTGCCAGCAGCCAGCAGACAGGTAGAGAGCAGTACTTC. Its protein product is CASSQQTGREQYF.

A note on this clonotype: The junction and the germline gene differ at one end; a read error may be behind it. V and J are TRBV5-1 and TRBJ2-3; TRBD2 is a possible D gene (5 bases). Germline V gene lookup returns CDR1 SGHRS and CDR2 YFSETQ. This CDR3 contains 15 residues. This chain's CDR3 is CANSPGRGITDTQYF. The CDR3 DNA follows: TGCGCCAACAGCCCCGGACGGGGTATCACAGATACGCAGTATTTT.

This clonotype was counted a few times. The chain carries TRBV29-1 and TRBJ2-3; possible D gene TRBD2, 5 bases. The V gene lost 4 bases and the J gene lost 0 bases, with 11 bases spanning the gap. The CDR3 is 14 residues long. In germline, CDR1 is SQVTM, CDR2 ANQGSEA. Written as DNA, the CDR3 is TGCAGCGTTGGAGGGAGTACTAGCACAGATACGCAGTATTTT. It specifies CSVGGSTSTDTQYF.

The rearrangement uses TRBV20-1 and TRBJ2-1, with D maybe TRBD2 (7 bases). CDR1 is DFQATT and CDR2 is SNEGSKA in the germline V gene (reference sequence). The CDR3 sequence is 17 residues long. V was pared by 5 bases and J by 8 bases, with 28 bases between. The DNA for the CDR3 is TGCAGTGCTCTGGTGCAACGGGGGGCGCAGCAGGGGTATGAGCAGTTCTTC. Its protein product is CSALVQRGAQQGYEQFF.

The chain carries TRBV20-1 and TRBJ1-4; unclear D gene. This CDR3 is built from 14 residues. Germline CDR1 DFQATT, CDR2 SNEGSKA (reference sequence). Trimming pared 0 bases from V and 0 bases from J, leaving 5 bases between. The CDR3 nucleotides are TGCAGTGCTAGAGATGCAACAACTAATGAAAAACTGTTTTTT. This encodes CSARDATTNEKLFF.

The chain couples TRBV5-1 to TRBJ2-7, with 9 bases matching TRBD2. The trim removed 0 bases at V and 4 bases at J, leaving 2 bases unmatched. The CDR3 contains 14 residues. Per germline, CDR1 SGHRS and CDR2 YFSETQ. CDR3 protein: CASSLETSGYEQYF. CDR3 nucleotides: TGCGCCAGCAGCTTGGAAACTAGCGGGTACGAGCAGTACTTC.

The gene calls are TRBV4-3 and TRBJ2-3; D ambiguous. The CDR3 has 17 residues. V gave up 5 bases and J gave up 2 bases, with 20 bases separating them. Looked up from germline, CDR1 is LGHNA and CDR2 is YSLEER. CDR3: CASSSRRYSFFTDTQYF. In nucleotides, the CDR3 is TGCGCCAGCAGCTCCCGGCGGTATTCCTTCTTCACAGATACGCAGTATTTT.

The rearrangement uses TRBV27 and TRBJ2-5; 7 bases map to TRBD1. Germline CDR1 and CDR2: MNHEY and SMNVEV (reference sequence). J lost 4 bases, V lost 6 bases, and 5 bases had no gene match. The CDR3 extends over 13 amino acids. The CDR3 region has the DNA TGTGCCAGCAGAAGACAGGGCGGAGAGACCCAGTACTTC. Its protein is CASRRQGGETQYF.